The TCR beta chain described here comes from a study of cytomegalovirus exposure and HLA in healthy donors. PCR amplification relied on 60 Vbeta primers (plus 13 Jbeta primers). Profiling relied on immunoSEQ multiplex PCR, and the TCRdb table lists in-frame clones only, not all of them. The sample records about 200,000 clones, over 60% being singletons. The CDR3 sequence is 15 residues long. The ends were cut back, 7 bases at V and 0 bases at J, with 15 bases in the middle. Germline assignment: CDR1 LNHDA and CDR2 SQIVND (reference sequence). To note about this clone: Its antigen is unidentified.

Whole-study findings and limits: CMV serostatus was the only immune exposure information that was available. Versus the roughly 670-donor mean, an Asian-associated ancestry cluster reportedly showed fewer N-insertions in a later analysis. It emerged from a later analysis that several of the most significant clusters appeared to be linked to common viral pathogens.

The TCR sequence derives from a man in his forties or fifties in good health and CMV-seronegative. The chain joins TRBV19 to TRBJ1-1; D not certain. The sequenced sample was PBMCs. In DNA form, the CDR3 reads TGTGCCAGTAAGAGCAGAGGATCCATGAACACTGAAGCTTTCTTT. It encodes CASKSRGSMNTEAFF.